This TCR beta chain was observed in a study of CD8+ T cells in alopecia areata. Reverse transcription of extracted RNA yielded cDNA, which provided the sequencing template. Profiling relied on immunoSEQ multiplex PCR, and the TCRdb table lists in-frame clones only, not all of them. The sample shows 100,000 or so clones, 55% to 75% of them seen only once. This clone was counted a few times. Indicated treatment: oral pan-JAK inhibitor, 5-10 mg twice daily. Sample: CD8+ T cells sorted from blood, taken at approximately week 60, from a patient treated with tofacitinib. This receptor was identified in a human donor with alopecia areata.

CDR3 nucleotides: TGTGCCAGCAGCGTGGCTAGCGGGGGCACAGATACGCAGTATTTT. Encoded protein: CASSVASGGTDTQYF. V is TRBV9 and J is TRBJ2-3, with 9 positions matching TRBD2. V lost 2 bases, J lost 1 base, and 2 bases stayed unmatched. The length of the CDR3 is 15 residues. CDR1 is SGDLS, CDR2 YYNGEE, per germline.